What follows describes a single TCR beta chain. V was pared by 2 bases and J by 7 bases, with 5 bases between. Looked up from germline, CDR1 is MNHEY and CDR2 is SVGAGI. This CDR3 is built from 12 residues. Repertoires were generated with immunoSEQ multiplex PCR, while TCRdb's copy carries only in-frame clones and drops some. Here the sample spans over 150,000 clones, approximately 96% being singletons. This record comes from a study of control samples from healthy donors and cancer patients. This chain uses TRBV6-5 with TRBJ1-4; D gene ambiguous. This TCR was recovered from a man aged 40-49 years in good health. What was sequenced was blood. The CDR3 DNA sequence: TGTGCCAGCAGTTACCTCGGTGAAAAACTGTTTTTT. Protein: CASSYLGEKLFF.